Sequencing of this T cell receptor (beta chain) was carried out in a study of T cells in tumors after PD-1 blockade. Study overall: Some patients also took daily vismodegib 150 mg during anti-PD-1 treatment.

The CDR3 covers 13 residues. V was trimmed by 5 bases and J by 2 bases, leaving 12 bases between them. The germline V gene encodes CDR1 SQVTM and CDR2 ANQGSEA. The repertoire was sequenced with immunoSEQ multiplex PCR; TCRdb's copy has only in-frame clones and lacks some. The table lists roughly 50,000 clones, just under 80% of them singletons. The material was PBMCs, obtained before anti-PD-1 treatment. The sequence came from a human donor with basal cell carcinoma. The J gene is TRBJ1-1, the V gene TRBV29-1, with TRBD1 as a possible D gene (6 bases). CDR3 nucleotides: TGCAGCGTTCGACCGGGACATAACACTGAAGCTTTCTTT. Translated: CSVRPGHNTEAFF.